The next 11 T cell receptor beta chains were all read from a single sample in a study of T-cell memory formation after mild COVID-19. One entry per CDR3 protein results from TCRdb running MiXCR on the 5' RACE reads. The sample comprises 250,000 to 350,000 distinct CDR3 sequences, around 19% of which are singletons, and roughly 21% rests with the top ten. The sample comprised PBMCs or a T cell subset sorted from them (not recorded which). The origin of the receptors is a young man who had mild COVID-19 (a few samples of this study predate the infection). Cell type and time point are not known.

This clonotype was counted a few times. The V gene is TRBV2, the J gene TRBJ2-3; no clear D gene. Germline V gives CDR1 SNHLY, CDR2 FYNNEI. V dropped 3 bases and J dropped 2 bases, with 3 bases sitting between them. This CDR3 region has 12 residues. The CDR3 DNA follows: TGTGCCAGCAGTGACCTCACAGATACGCAGTATTTT. Translation gives CASSDLTDTQYF.

CDR3 region: CASSQGTAEADTQYF. CDR3 coding DNA: TGTGCCAGCAGCCAAGGGACCGCAGAGGCAGATACGCAGTATTTT. The V and J genes are TRBV4-2 and TRBJ2-3, with unresolved D. Looked up from germline, CDR1 is LGHNA and CDR2 is YNFKEQ. V lost 1 base and J lost 4, with 12 bases in between. This CDR3 is built from 15 residues.

This clonotype was observed a handful of times. The V call is TRBV12-3 or TRBV12-4, the J call TRBJ2-3; the D call may be TRBD1 or TRBD2 (6 bases each). The CDR3 totals 14 residues. Trimming cost V 6 bases and J 5 bases, with 15 bases left between them. CDR3 coding DNA: TGTGCCAGCAGAGATACGGGGGCACAAGATACGCAGTATTTT. This gives the protein CASRDTGAQDTQYF.

The chain employs TRBV6-2 or TRBV6-3 and TRBJ2-7; the match to TRBD1 covers 8 bases. Germline values: CDR1 MNHEY, CDR2 SVGEGT. This CDR3 has 16 residues. J gave up 3 bases and V 6 bases, and 13 bases lay outside the gene matches. The CDR3 nucleotides are TGTGCCAGCAGAGGACTGGGACAGGACAGGAACTACGAGCAGTACGTC. Its protein is CASRGLGQDRNYEQYV.

This clonotype was recorded a few times. The rearrangement uses TRBV7-2 and TRBJ2-5, with 8 bases lining up with TRBD2. The CDR3 has 16 residues. The V gene end was trimmed by 5 bases and the J gene end by 1 base; junction bases not matched to a gene: 9. Looked up from germline, CDR1 is SGHTA and CDR2 is FQGNSA. CDR3 DNA: TGTGCCAGCAGCCTCCTCCGGGGGGGGTCCCAAGAGACCCAGTACTTC. This sequence encodes CASSLLRGGSQETQYF.

This clonotype occurred once. V usage is TRBV19 and J usage is TRBJ2-3, with D hard to call. Trimming took off 10 bases at V and 5 bases at J, with 10 bases between the two ends. CDR1 and CDR2 (germline): LNHDA, SQIVND (reference sequence). CDR3 length equals 11 residues. CDR3 amino acids: CATEIGDTQYF. CDR3 nucleotide sequence: TGTGCCACTGAGATAGGAGATACGCAGTATTTT. The variable domain in full, with the rest retrieved from reference TRBV19 and TRBJ2-3, is DGGITQSPKYLFRKEGQNVTLSCEQNLNHDAMYWYRQDPGQGLRLIYYSQIVNDFQKGDIAEGYSVSREKKESFPLTVTSAQKNPTAFYLCATEIGDTQYFGPGTRLTVL.

The rearrangement joins TRBV5-1 to TRBJ1-6; TRBD1 aligns across 8 bases. V lost 4 bases, J lost 7 bases, and 10 bases stayed unmatched. From germline, CDR1 is SGHRS and CDR2 YFSETQ. CDR3 length: 16 residues. CDR3: CASSGGTGFGNSPLHF. The DNA of the CDR3 is TGCGCCAGCAGCGGGGGGACAGGATTCGGGAATTCACCCCTCCACTTT.

This chain links TRBV20-1 with TRBJ1-2; 7 bases line up with TRBD1. CDR3 length: 12 residues. Germline CDR1 and CDR2: DFQATT and SNEGSKA (reference sequence). The trim removed 1 base at V and 6 bases at J, leaving 2 bases unmatched. CDR3 nucleotide sequence: TGCAGTGCTAGAGGACAGGGCGATGGCTACACCTTC. Protein product: CSARGQGDGYTF.

The chain links TRBV6-2 or TRBV6-3 to TRBJ2-6, with D perhaps matching TRBD1 or TRBD2 (6 bases each). Trimming pared 6 bases from V and 4 bases from J, leaving 13 bases between. The CDR3 consists of 15 residues. Germline CDR1 MNHEY, CDR2 SVGEGT. CDR3 sequence reads: CASSPRGHGANVLTF. The CDR3 DNA reads TGTGCCAGCAGCCCTCGGGGGCACGGGGCCAACGTCCTGACTTTC.

This clonotype turned up a few times. V gene TRBV6-2 or TRBV6-3 combines with J gene TRBJ2-2; the D is unclear. The CDR3 consists of 13 residues. Germline assignment: CDR1 MNHEY and CDR2 SVGEGT. Deletions cut 2 bases from V and 3 bases from J, with 4 bases between. CDR3 loop: CASSYADTGELFF. CDR3 nucleotide sequence: TGTGCCAGCAGTTACGCGGACACCGGGGAGCTGTTTTTT.

The V call is TRBV6-2 or TRBV6-3, the J call TRBJ2-3, with TRBD2 matching 8 bases. J lost 3 bases, V lost 4 bases, and 3 bases had no gene match. Germline V gene lookup returns CDR1 MNHEY and CDR2 SVGEGT. CDR3 size: 14 residues. The CDR3 region is CASSSAGETDTQYF. The CDR3 DNA follows: TGTGCCAGCAGTTCAGCGGGGGAGACAGATACGCAGTATTTT.